Below are 12 T cell receptor beta chains sequenced from a single sample in a study of blood T cell repertoires in COVID-19. Measured with immunoSEQ multiplex PCR; TCRdb has only the in-frame clones, and not every one. The sample contains about 300,000 clones, 85% of which appear only once. The sequenced sample consisted of PBMCs or T cells enriched from blood (not recorded which). The receptors originated from a woman aged 45-65 years who had recovered from COVID-19.

The sample holds a few counts of this clone. The V and J genes are TRBV27 and TRBJ2-2, with 13 bases aligning to TRBD2. Germline CDR1 and CDR2: MNHEY and SMNVEV (reference sequence). V lost 8 bases, J lost 5 bases, and 14 bases stayed unmatched. The CDR3 is 18 amino acids. The CDR3 loop reads CASRLGFGLAGETGELFF. As DNA, the CDR3 is TGTGCCAGCCGCCTGGGATTTGGACTAGCGGGAGAAACCGGGGAGCTGTTTTTT.

The CDR3 DNA reads as TGTGCCGGGGTCCCGGGGGGCACAGATACGCAGTATTTT. Translated, it gives CAGVPGGTDTQYF. V is TRBV2 and J is TRBJ2-3; a weak D match, TRBD2 (6 bases). This CDR3 has 13 residues. In germline, CDR1 is SNHLY, CDR2 FYNNEI. Between the trimmed V and J ends, which lost 11 bases and 1 base, there was a span of 13 bases. Together with reference TRBV2 and TRBJ2-3, the CDR3 gives the full variable domain: EPEVTQTPSHQVTQMGQEVILRCVPISNHLYFYWYRQILGQKVEFLVSFYNNEISEKSEIFDDQFSVERPDGSNFTLKIRSTKLEDSAMYFCAGVPGGTDTQYFGPGTRLTVL.

This chain's CDR3 is CASSPPDRVAYEQYF. The CDR3 nucleotides read TGTGCCAGCTCACCACCGGACAGGGTTGCCTACGAGCAGTACTTC. The V call is TRBV18, the J call TRBJ2-7; TRBD1 agrees at 8 bases. There are 15 residues in the CDR3. CDR1 and CDR2 (germline): KGHSH, LQKENI. Trimming removed 0 bases from V and 2 bases from J; junction bases left unmatched: 3.

The chain links TRBV7-6 to TRBJ1-5, with TRBD1 identical over 7 bases. V trimming: 5 bases; J trimming: 4 bases; junction bases outside the gene matches: 5. The CDR3 consists of 14 residues. The V gene's germline CDR1 is SGHVS and CDR2 FNYEAQ. CDR3 residues: CASSLGTVNQPQHF. CDR3 sequence (DNA): TGTGCCAGCAGCCTCGGGACAGTAAATCAGCCCCAGCATTTT.

This chain links TRBV10-1 with TRBJ1-1; a weak D match, TRBD1 (5 bases). V was shortened by 4 bases and J by 5 bases, with 11 bases between the two germline ends. Germline V gene sequence: CDR1 WNHNN, CDR2 SYGVQD (reference sequence). This CDR3 spans 13 amino acids. CDR3 region: CASSASQGTEAFF. The CDR3 nucleotides read TGCGCCAGCAGTGCCTCCCAGGGTACTGAAGCTTTCTTT.

The gene calls are TRBV18 and TRBJ1-3; 7 nucleotides align to TRBD1. The germline V gene encodes CDR1 KGHSH and CDR2 LQKENI. CDR3 length: 15 residues. V dropped 3 bases and J dropped 1; count of bases not matched to a gene: 3. In DNA, the CDR3 is TGTGCCAGCTCACCTAACAGGGGATCTGGAAACACCATATATTTT. It codes for CASSPNRGSGNTIYF. The full variable domain, with the rest looked up from reference TRBV18 and TRBJ1-3, is NAGVMQNPRHLVRRRGQEARLRCSPMKGHSHVYWYRQLPEEGLKFMVYLQKENIIDESGMPKERFSAEFPKEGPSILRIQQVVRGDSAAYFCASSPNRGSGNTIYFGEGSWLTVV.

The CDR3, as DNA: TGTGCCAGCAGTTTCCAGGGTGTCTCCTATAATTCACCCCTCCACTTT. It is translated as CASSFQGVSYNSPLHF. The chain is built from TRBV28 and TRBJ1-6, with D possibly TRBD1 on 5 matching bases. V lost 3 bases, J lost 0 bases, and 9 bases lay in between. The CDR3 has 16 residues. The germline CDR1 and CDR2 sequences are MDHEN and SYDVKM.

A word on this clone: Additional DNA sequences in this sample encode the identical CDR3. V is TRBV5-1 and J is TRBJ2-1; no clear D. This CDR3 region has 14 residues. Germline V gene data show CDR1 as SGHRS and CDR2 as YFSETQ. V was clipped by 0 bases and J by 3 bases, with 7 bases between them. The CDR3 here is CASSLGTVYNEQFF. CDR3 nucleotide sequence: TGCGCCAGCAGCTTGGGAACAGTCTACAATGAGCAGTTCTTC.

The chain combines TRBV18 with TRBJ1-6; 9 bases map to TRBD1. Per the germline V gene, CDR1 is KGHSH and CDR2 is LQKENI. CDR3 size: 14 residues. Trimming at V came to 6 bases and at J to 13 bases, leaving 10 bases not matched to a gene. The CDR3 DNA sequence: TGTGCCAGCTCCCATGGGACAGGGCTAAAGCCCCTCCACTTT. It translates to CASSHGTGLKPLHF.

This sequence joins TRBV6-5 and TRBJ1-2; maybe TRBD1 (5 bases). Per the germline V gene, CDR1 is MNHEY and CDR2 is SVGAGI. The length of the CDR3 is 13 residues. V lost 5 bases, J lost 3 bases, and 10 bases lay in between. This chain's CDR3 is CASSRQSHYGYTF. The CDR3 DNA is TGTGCCAGCAGTAGACAGTCCCACTATGGCTACACCTTC.

A word on this clone: The limits of the CDR3 on the DNA are not certain, so only TCRdb's listed CDR3 is given. The genes are TRBV21-1 and TRBJ1-3. TRBV21-1 counts as a pseudogene. The CDR3 is 17 amino acids in total, end residues counted. The CDR3 sequence is CASSNLGGFAPGNTIYF.

The chain carries TRBV7-2 and TRBJ1-5, with 8 bases aligning to TRBD1. Germline values: CDR1 SGHTA, CDR2 FQGNSA. V dropped 5 bases and J dropped 4; count of bases not matched to a gene: 10. The CDR3 spans 16 residues. The DNA of the CDR3 is TGTGCCAGCAGCACCAGAGGTGGACAGGGAAATCAGCCCCAGCATTTT. Its translation: CASSTRGGQGNQPQHF.